This T cell receptor (beta chain) was identified in a study of neurological immune-mediated disorders. TCRdb recomputed calls from the 5' RACE reads with MiXCR, one row per CDR3 protein. The sample records 40,000 to 60,000 distinct CDR3 sequences, approximately 3.5% being singletons. Ten or more counts support this clonotype. CDR1 and CDR2 from the germline V gene are ENHRY and SYGVKD. The junction had 4 bases not matched to a gene; V was cut back by 5 bases and J by 2 bases. CDR3 length equals 14 residues. This receptor was obtained from a man aged 35 to 55 with multiple sclerosis. Sequencing input: PBMCs. This rearrangement joins TRBV10-3 to TRBJ1-1; 8 bases are a match to TRBD1. The DNA of the CDR3 is TGTGCCATCAGTTCGGGACAGGTAAACACTGAAGCTTTCTTT. This translates into CAISSGQVNTEAFF.